This T cell receptor (beta chain) was sequenced during a study of T cells in localized non-small cell lung cancer. Study findings and constraints: A denser population of T cells in blood accompanied longer overall survival. Median detection of top 100 tumor clones in adjacent lung was about 52 clones.

There are 15 residues in the CDR3. CDR1 and CDR2 from the germline V gene are LNHDA and SQIVND (reference sequence). With 3 bases clipped from V and 14 bases from J, the junction kept 12 bases outside the gene matches. About this clone: No antigen is known for it.

Here immunoSEQ multiplex PCR was the method, and the copy in TCRdb shows in-frame clones only, minus some. The repertoire holds approximately 3,800 clones, with around 41% as singletons. The chain is built from TRBV19 and TRBJ2-1; 11 nucleotides agree with TRBD2. Specimen: lung tumor tissue, collected before any cancer treatment. This receptor was taken from a woman aged 35-75 years with stage I lung adenocarcinoma. This CDR3 is CASSIPGLAEKGEFF. CDR3 DNA: TGTGCCAGTAGTATTCCGGGACTAGCGGAAAAGGGGGAGTTCTTC.